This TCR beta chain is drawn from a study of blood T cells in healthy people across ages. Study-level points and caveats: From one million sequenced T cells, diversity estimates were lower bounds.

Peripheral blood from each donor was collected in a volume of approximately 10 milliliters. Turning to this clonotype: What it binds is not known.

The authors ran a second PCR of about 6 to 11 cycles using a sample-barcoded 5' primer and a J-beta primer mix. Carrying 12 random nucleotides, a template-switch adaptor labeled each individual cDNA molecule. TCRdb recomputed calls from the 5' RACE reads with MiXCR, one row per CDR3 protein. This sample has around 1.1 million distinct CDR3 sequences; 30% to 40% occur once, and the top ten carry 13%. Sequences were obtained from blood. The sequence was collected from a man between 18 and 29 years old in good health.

The CDR3: CAIRSTGQNYTF. The CDR3, as DNA: TGTGCCATCAGGTCGACAGGGCAAAACTACACCTTC. This chain links TRBV10-3 with TRBJ1-2, with 7 positions matching TRBD1. CDR1 and CDR2 from the germline V gene are ENHRY and SYGVKD. This CDR3 spans 12 amino acids. V trimming: 6 bases; J trimming: 10 bases; junction bases outside the gene matches: 8.